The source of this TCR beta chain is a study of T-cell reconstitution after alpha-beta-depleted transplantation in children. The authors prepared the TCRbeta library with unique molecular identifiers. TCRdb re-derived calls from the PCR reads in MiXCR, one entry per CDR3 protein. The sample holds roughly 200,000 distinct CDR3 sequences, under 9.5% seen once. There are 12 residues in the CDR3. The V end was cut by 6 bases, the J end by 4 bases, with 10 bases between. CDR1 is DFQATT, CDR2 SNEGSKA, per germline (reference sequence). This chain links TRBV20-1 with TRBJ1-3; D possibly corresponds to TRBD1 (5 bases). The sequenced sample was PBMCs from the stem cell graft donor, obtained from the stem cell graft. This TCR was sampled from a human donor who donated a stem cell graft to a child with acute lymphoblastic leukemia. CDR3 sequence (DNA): TGCAGTGCCCTGGGGGGAGGAAACACCATATATTTT. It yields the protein CSALGGGNTIYF.